One and the same sample provided the 24 T cell receptor beta chains below, sequenced in a study of response to subunit inactivated influenza vaccine. TCRdb reprocessed the RT-PCR reads with MiXCR, giving one entry per CDR3 protein. The repertoire holds 450,000 to 500,000 distinct CDR3 sequences, roughly 9.8% seen once, with more than 10% in the top ten. The sample in question was PBMCs from blood, obtained 45 days after vaccination. The receptors stem from a man aged 45 to 65 who received an inactivated influenza vaccine.

This clonotype was seen a few times. The CDR3 protein is CASSRAGGTYNEQFF. CDR3 bases: TGTGCCAGCAGTCGGGCGGGGGGGACCTACAATGAGCAGTTCTTC. The chain combines TRBV6-1 with TRBJ2-1, with 9 bases matching TRBD2. The CDR3 consists of 15 residues. Germline V gene sequence: CDR1 MNHNS, CDR2 SASEGT. The V segment lost 5 bases and the J segment 2 bases; nucleotides outside the gene matches: 4.

This clonotype was counted only a few times. The chain couples TRBV7-8 to TRBJ2-1, with 7 bases fitting TRBD1. CDR1 is SGHVS and CDR2 is FQNEAQ in the germline V gene. The CDR3 is 14 amino acids. V lost 4 bases and J lost 4; bases outside the gene matches: 4. CDR3 DNA sequence: TGTGCCAGCAGCTCCCCGGGACAGTACAATGAGCAGTTCTTC. Amino acid sequence: CASSSPGQYNEQFF. Full variable domain (outside the CDR3, taken from reference TRBV7-8 and TRBJ2-1): GAGVSQSPRYKVAKRGQDVALRCDPISGHVSLFWYQQALGQGPEFLTYFQNEAQLDKSGLPSDRFFAERPEGSVSTLKIQRTQQEDSAVYLCASSSPGQYNEQFFGPGTRLTVL.

This clonotype was counted a few times. The chain uses TRBV12-3 or TRBV12-4 and TRBJ2-7; D may be TRBD1 or TRBD2 (6 bases each). There are 15 residues in the CDR3. The germline V and J ends were trimmed by 5 bases and 6 bases, with 20 bases remaining between them. CDR3 sequence (DNA): TGTGCCAGCAGTAAGGGGGGAGAAGGATATAGCGAGCAGTACTTC. Residues: CASSKGGEGYSEQYF.

This clonotype was recorded at least ten times. The rearrangement uses TRBV4-3 and TRBJ1-4; D remains unclear. Trimming took off 0 bases at V and 10 bases at J, with 9 bases between the two ends. CDR3 length: 13 amino acids. Germline-derived CDR1 and CDR2 are LGHNA and YSLEER. CDR3: CASSQEWPAKLFF. Here the CDR3 DNA reads TGCGCCAGCAGCCAAGAGTGGCCTGCAAAACTGTTTTTT.

This clonotype was found a few times. The chain is built from TRBV7-2 and TRBJ2-5; possible D gene TRBD1, 7 bases. The CDR3 contains 15 residues. Germline lookup yields CDR1 SGHTA and CDR2 FQGNSA. V lost 5 bases to trimming and J lost 8 bases, with 21 bases between them. DNA for the CDR3: TGTGCCAGCAGCCGGGGACTCCCAGGGGGTGGAACCCAGTACTTC. This encodes CASSRGLPGGGTQYF.

There are a few counts of this clonotype. The chain carries TRBV5-1 and TRBJ1-1; weak D call: TRBD1 (6 bases). Looked up from germline, CDR1 is SGHRS and CDR2 is YFSETQ. This CDR3 is built from 16 residues. Trimming removed 1 base from V and 1 base from J, with 14 bases in between. Here the CDR3 reads CASSLYAGAGNTEAFF. The CDR3, as DNA: TGCGCCAGCAGCTTGTACGCGGGGGCTGGGAACACTGAAGCTTTCTTT.

This clonotype was counted a few times. The chain links TRBV2 to TRBJ2-7; D gene ambiguous. V was cut by 8 bases and J by 3 bases, with 11 bases left in between. This CDR3 comprises 12 residues. Germline assignment: CDR1 SNHLY and CDR2 FYNNEI. In nucleotides, the CDR3 is TGTGCCAGCGGGTTCGACATCTACGAGCAGTACTTC. Its translation is CASGFDIYEQYF. The full variable domain, its missing parts supplied by reference TRBV2 and TRBJ2-7, is EPEVTQTPSHQVTQMGQEVILRCVPISNHLYFYWYRQILGQKVEFLVSFYNNEISEKSEIFDDQFSVERPDGSNFTLKIRSTKLEDSAMYFCASGFDIYEQYFGPGTRLTVT.

This clonotype was picked up many times. The chain employs TRBV6-2 or TRBV6-3 and TRBJ2-7; the D gene is possibly TRBD1 (5 bases). Deletions cut 6 bases from V and 2 bases from J, with 11 bases between. Germline V gene lookup returns CDR1 MNHEY and CDR2 SVGEGT. This CDR3 has 13 amino acids. DNA of the CDR3: TGTGCCAGCAGCCGACGACAGACCTACGAGCAGTACTTC. It translates to CASSRRQTYEQYF.

In this sample, this clonotype turned up a few times. This chain links TRBV7-9 with TRBJ2-7, with 7 bases identical to TRBD1. J gave up 2 bases and V 5 bases, and 12 bases lay outside the gene matches. Germline loops: CDR1 SEHNR, CDR2 FQNEAQ (reference sequence). The CDR3 has 16 residues. In DNA form, the CDR3 reads TGTGCCAGCAGCGAAAGGACAGGTGCTTTTCCCTACGAGCAGTACTTC. Encoded protein: CASSERTGAFPYEQYF.

The chain joins TRBV27 to TRBJ2-3, with D hard to call. This CDR3 spans 15 amino acids. V lost 2 bases and J lost 0, with 9 bases in between. Germline V gene lookup returns CDR1 MNHEY and CDR2 SMNVEV (reference sequence). Here the CDR3 reads CASSLKRSSTDTQYF. The CDR3, as DNA: TGTGCCAGCAGTTTAAAGAGATCTAGCACAGATACGCAGTATTTT.

This clonotype was detected only a few times. V usage is TRBV15 and J usage is TRBJ2-4, with TRBD2 matching over 10 bases. This CDR3 has 16 residues. Unmatched junction bases numbered 7, after V lost 1 base and J lost 7 bases. The V gene's germline CDR1 is LNHNV and CDR2 YYDKDF (reference sequence). CDR3 residues: CATSRAAGGPGNIQYF. For the CDR3, the DNA is TGTGCCACCAGCAGAGCAGCGGGAGGGCCCGGTAACATTCAGTACTTC.

This clonotype was seen only a few times. V is TRBV6-4 and J is TRBJ2-3; TRBD2 aligns across 8 bases. V lost 8 bases, J lost 5 bases, and 6 bases stayed unmatched. CDR1 is MRHNA and CDR2 is SNTAGT in the germline V gene. The CDR3 sequence is 13 residues long. The CDR3 region is CASSEGTRDTQYF. In nucleotides, the CDR3 is TGTGCCAGCTCTGAGGGGACTAGAGATACGCAGTATTTT.

This clonotype has just a few counts. V usage is TRBV7-2 and J usage is TRBJ2-5; no clear D gene. The CDR3 sequence is 14 residues long. Trimming removed 0 bases from V and 4 bases from J, with 9 bases in between. Germline V gene data show CDR1 as SGHTA and CDR2 as FQGNSA. Written as DNA, the CDR3 is TGTGCCAGCAGCTTAGCGCTAACGAGAGAGACCCAGTACTTC. This encodes CASSLALTRETQYF.

The sample holds a few counts of this clonotype. The gene calls are TRBV12-3 or TRBV12-4 and TRBJ2-7; a possible D gene is TRBD2 (6 bases). The length of the CDR3 is 16 residues. The germline V and J ends were trimmed by 4 bases and 2 bases, with 18 bases remaining between them. Here the CDR3 reads CASSSRGLSSTYEQYF. DNA of the CDR3: TGTGCCAGCAGTTCAAGGGGACTTTCTAGTACCTACGAGCAGTACTTC.

This clonotype came up a few times. The J gene is TRBJ2-7, the V gene TRBV5-5; D gene unclear. This CDR3 comprises 14 residues. CDR1 is SGHKS, CDR2 YYEKEE, per germline (reference sequence). V dropped 0 bases and J dropped 2 bases, with 9 bases sitting between them. The CDR3, as DNA: TGTGCCAGCAGCTTGGGCAGACAAGCCTACGAGCAGTACTTC. It specifies CASSLGRQAYEQYF.

There are many counts of this clonotype. V usage is TRBV20-1 and J usage is TRBJ1-1; D is unclear. The V gene lost 5 bases and the J gene lost 10 bases, with 11 bases spanning the gap. CDR1 and CDR2 (germline): DFQATT, SNEGSKA (reference sequence). This CDR3 region has 10 residues. The CDR3 here is CSAETKRAFF. In DNA, the CDR3 is TGCAGTGCTGAAACCAAGCGAGCTTTCTTT.

V gene TRBV29-1 combines with J gene TRBJ2-1, with D possibly TRBD2 on 6 matching bases. Germline CDR1 reads SQVTM; CDR2 reads ANQGSEA. This CDR3 is 13 amino acids long. With 4 bases removed from V and 5 bases from J, the gap between germline ends came to 12 bases. CDR3 in DNA: TGCAGCGTTGCTGGATGGGGGGACAATGAGCAGTTCTTC. This sequence encodes CSVAGWGDNEQFF.

This clonotype has only a few counts. This chain uses TRBV9 with TRBJ2-3; 10 nucleotides match TRBD2. This CDR3 spans 18 amino acids. Trimming took 4 bases from V and 5 from J; bases not matched to a gene: 16. The germline V gene encodes CDR1 SGDLS and CDR2 YYNGEE. CDR3 residues: CASSRTAASGSYRDTQYF. The CDR3 bases are TGTGCCAGCAGCAGGACGGCAGCTAGCGGGAGTTATAGAGATACGCAGTATTTT.

This clonotype was recorded only once. This rearrangement joins TRBV20-1 to TRBJ2-4; D is perhaps TRBD2 (5 bases). Looked up from germline, CDR1 is DFQATT and CDR2 is SNEGSKA (reference sequence). Trimming stripped 0 bases from V and 9 bases from J, with 12 bases between. This CDR3 contains 13 residues. CDR3 loop: CSAREPEGSIQYF. The CDR3 DNA follows: TGCAGTGCTAGAGAGCCAGAAGGGAGCATTCAGTACTTC.

The table lists this clonotype with a few counts. V is TRBV10-3 and J is TRBJ2-2; 7 nucleotides line up with TRBD1. The V segment lost 2 bases and the J segment 0 bases; nucleotides outside the gene matches: 6. Germline V CDR1 and CDR2: ENHRY, SYGVKD. The CDR3 spans 17 residues. Here the CDR3 DNA reads TGTGCCATCAGTGAGCAAGTGACAGGGACGAACACCGGGGAGCTGTTTTTT. It encodes CAISEQVTGTNTGELFF.

There are a few counts of this clonotype. CDR3 DNA sequence: TGTGCCAGCAGCCCTAGCGGGGAGAAGACCCAGTACTTC. It translates to CASSPSGEKTQYF. V gene TRBV6-6 combines with J gene TRBJ2-5, with 9 positions matching TRBD2. The germline V gene has CDR1 MNHNY and CDR2 SVGAGI (reference sequence). The CDR3 consists of 13 residues. Trimming at V came to 6 bases and at J to 6 bases, leaving 5 bases not matched to a gene.

The gene calls are TRBV7-8 and TRBJ2-1, with TRBD2 matching over 13 bases. Unmatched junction bases numbered 8, after V lost 5 bases and J lost 7 bases. Germline V lookup: CDR1 SGHVS, CDR2 FQNEAQ. The CDR3 covers 16 residues. In DNA, the CDR3 is TGTGCCAGCAGCCTCCGGACTAGCGGGGGCGAGAATGAGCAGTTCTTC. Amino acids: CASSLRTSGGENEQFF.

The chain carries TRBV5-1 and TRBJ1-1, with D unresolved. Trimming shortened V by 0 bases and J by 0 bases, and 9 bases separated the two germline ends. The CDR3 extends over 15 amino acids. The germline CDR1 and CDR2 sequences are SGHRS and YFSETQ. For the CDR3, the DNA is TGCGCCAGCAGCTTGGCGGGTCAGATGAACACTGAAGCTTTCTTT. Protein sequence: CASSLAGQMNTEAFF.

The rearrangement uses TRBV7-2 and TRBJ2-5; TRBD2 matches 7 bases. Germline V CDR1 and CDR2: SGHTA, FQGNSA. This CDR3 has 14 residues. Unmatched junction bases numbered 6, after V lost 1 base and J lost 7 bases. The CDR3 coding sequence is TGTGCCAGCAGCTTAGTAGTGCGGGAGAGGACCCAGTACTTC. Amino acids: CASSLVVRERTQYF.